Each of the 6 T cell receptor beta chains below was sequenced from the same sample in a study of post-analysis software for immune sequencing data. Tagging with unique molecular identifiers was a feature of the TCR beta cDNA libraries. TCRdb passed the PCR reads through MiXCR, listing each CDR3 protein once. This table holds roughly 540,000 distinct CDR3 sequences, around 34% found once. Study-wide results and caveats: Patients showed TRBV5-6, TRBV5-1 and TRBV20-1 among five TRBV segments more frequent than in controls.

Antigen specificity for these receptors is unknown. The sample was blood. The receptors were gathered from a girl aged 2-17 years with multiple sclerosis.

CDR3 nucleotides: TGTGCCAGCAGTCTCCGACGCTCTGGGGCCAACGTCCTGACTTTC. This gives the protein CASSLRRSGANVLTF. J is TRBJ2-6 and V is TRBV12-3 or TRBV12-4; D gene uncertain. The V and J ends lost 5 bases and 0 bases respectively, with 8 bases between them. The CDR3 spans 15 residues.

This clonotype was seen more than once but under ten times. A clone one base away is much larger, so this may be a read error. This chain links TRBV5-1 with TRBJ2-1, with D uncertain. This CDR3 has 17 amino acids. Per the germline V gene, CDR1 is SGHRS and CDR2 is YFSETQ. The germline V and J ends were trimmed by 0 bases and 8 bases, with 21 bases remaining between them. CDR3 sequence reads: CASSLAGRLEGCDEQFF. CDR3 coding DNA: TGCGCCAGCAGCTTGGCCGGACGACTGGAAGGATGTGATGAGCAGTTCTTC.

The chain joins TRBV7-9 to TRBJ2-5; D could derive from TRBD1 or TRBD2 (5 bases each). V was cut by 11 bases and J by 7 bases, with 17 bases left in between. Germline lookup yields CDR1 SEHNR and CDR2 FQNEAQ (reference sequence). CDR3 size: 12 residues. CDR3 sequence reads: CASGAGKATQYF. Here the CDR3 DNA reads TGTGCCTCCGGGGCAGGGAAAGCGACCCAGTACTTC.

The J gene is TRBJ2-1, the V gene TRBV15, with a weak D call TRBD2 (5 bases). V lost 11 bases and J lost 5, with 25 bases in between. The germline gives CDR1 LNHNV, CDR2 YYDKDF (reference sequence). This CDR3 has 16 amino acids. CDR3 nucleotides: TGTGCCGCCCGTGCCCTCGGGGAATACCTAAACAATGAGCAGTTCTTC. It specifies CAARALGEYLNNEQFF. The complete variable domain, with remaining parts taken from reference TRBV15 and TRBJ2-1, reads DAMVIQNPRYQVTQFGKPVTLSCSQTLNHNVMYWYQQKSSQAPKLLFHYYDKDFNNEADTPDNFQSRRPNTSFCFLDIRSPGLGDTAMYLCAARALGEYLNNEQFFGPGTRLTVL.

Only one count was recorded for this clonotype. The chain links TRBV2 to TRBJ2-5; 8 bases are a match to TRBD1. J was trimmed by 11 bases and V by 4 bases; bases with no gene match: 12. CDR3 size: 14 residues. Germline CDR1 SNHLY, CDR2 FYNNEI. DNA of the CDR3: TGTGCCAGCAGTGGTTCACAGGGGGACAATGAGCAGTACTTC. Protein: CASSGSQGDNEQYF. The full variable domain, completed using reference TRBV2 and TRBJ2-5, is EPEVTQTPSHQVTQMGQEVILRCVPISNHLYFYWYRQILGQKVEFLVSFYNNEISEKSEIFDDQFSVERPDGSNFTLKIRSTKLEDSAMYFCASSGSQGDNEQYFGPGTRLLVL.

The V and J genes are TRBV10-3 and TRBJ1-2; the match to TRBD1 covers 9 bases. Germline CDR1 reads ENHRY; CDR2 reads SYGVKD. The junction had 17 bases not matched to a gene; V was cut back by 11 bases and J by 4 bases. CDR3 size: 16 residues. DNA for the CDR3: TGTGCCTCGTACGACAGGGGGATCACAAACTCCTATGGCTACACCTTC. Amino acids: CASYDRGITNSYGYTF.